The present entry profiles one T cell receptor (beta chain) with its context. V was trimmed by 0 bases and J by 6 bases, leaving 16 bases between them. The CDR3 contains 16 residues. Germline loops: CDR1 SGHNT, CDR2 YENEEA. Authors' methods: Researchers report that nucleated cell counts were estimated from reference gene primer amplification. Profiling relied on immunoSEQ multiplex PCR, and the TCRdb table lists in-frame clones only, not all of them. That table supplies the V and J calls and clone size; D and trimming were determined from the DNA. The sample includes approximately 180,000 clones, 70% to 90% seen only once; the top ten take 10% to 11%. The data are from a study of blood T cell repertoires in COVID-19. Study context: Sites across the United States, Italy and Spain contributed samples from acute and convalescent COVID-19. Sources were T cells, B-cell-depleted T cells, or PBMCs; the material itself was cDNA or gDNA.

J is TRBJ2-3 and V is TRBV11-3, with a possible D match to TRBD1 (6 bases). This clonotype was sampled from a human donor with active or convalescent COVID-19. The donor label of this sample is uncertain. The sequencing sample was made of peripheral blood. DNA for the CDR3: TGTGCCAGCAGCTTAGAGATGGCGAGAGGGGGTGATACGCAGTATTTT. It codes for CASSLEMARGGDTQYF.